This T cell receptor (beta chain) was documented in a study of regulatory T cells in long-lasting Graves disease. Overall study findings and caveats: Tissue studied was limited to peripheral blood, excluding thyroid tissue. Among persistent patients, a larger number of public clonotypes were shared (roughly 2,900) than among newly diagnosed patients (around 980).

Germline V gene sequence: CDR1 LGHNA, CDR2 YSLEER. Trimming cost V 0 bases and J 4 bases; bases outside gene matches: 9. The CDR3 covers 17 residues. Details on this clonotype: Its specificity is not known.

Arm-PCR of CDR3 regions with iRepertoire HTBI primers generated TCR beta libraries. Each CDR3 protein is one row after TCRdb ran MiXCR on the multiplex PCR reads. Here the sample spans roughly 470,000 distinct CDR3 sequences, roughly 20% being singletons. Time point here: persistent/refractory GD, antithyroid drugs over 5 years with positive TRAb. From PBMCs, RNA was extracted and then used to make the TCR library. Patients were enrolled at an endocrinology department in Xi'an, China. Peripheral blood, Nine milliliters per patient, was collected in EDTA tubes. The sequence came from a female donor with Graves disease. The sequencing here drew on peripheral blood mononuclear cells (PBMCs), taken when the disease was refractory, from a patient treated with antithyroid drugs. This rearrangement joins TRBV4-3 to TRBJ1-5, with 7 bases fitting TRBD1. The CDR3 DNA is TGCGCCAGCAGCCAAGATCTGGGACAGATGAGAAATCAGCCCCAGCATTTT. Its translation: CASSQDLGQMRNQPQHF.